This T cell receptor beta chain was sequenced during a study of blood T cell repertoires in COVID-19 (dated by TCRdb to 2020 to 2021). Some background on the complete study: Collaborator samples came from the United States, Italy and Spain and covered acute and convalescent phases of COVID-19. The repertoires were released in a freely available public database meant as a resource for research on the immune response to SARS-CoV-2. The dataset comprised deeply sampled blood TCRbeta repertoires from subjects exposed to, actively infected with, or recovered from COVID-19. Samples were obtained from the ongoing ImmuneRACE study (first 160 participants) and from about 1,300 subjects provided by 6 global collaborators. Sample metadata almost always included a de-identified subject ID, COVID-19 status, age in years and sex. The prospective study material was composed of cDNA or gDNA derived from T cells, B-cell-depleted T cells, or PBMCs. Where available, HLA class I and class II types were obtained from metadata supplied by the sample provider rather than from assay-based typing. Here is what the overall study found, with its caveats: The amount of clinical and demographic metadata varied by source and participant and was provided uncurated.

Participants in the prospective study were enrolled through a virtual design, were aged about 18 to 100 years, and lived in 24 United States geographic areas. To assign participants to cohorts, the prospective study relied on clinical history that participants themselves reported in a screening survey and a study questionnaire. Recovered participants in ImmuneRACE Cohort 3 were defined as having two consecutive negative NP/OP PCR tests, clearance from a healthcare professional, or resolution of symptoms. In the prospective study, mobile phlebotomists collected whole blood, serum and a nasopharyngeal or oropharyngeal swab from each participant. Prospective study participants could optionally give additional blood draws and questionnaires over an approximately two-month period. Before DNA extraction, blood samples from the prospective study were shipped at room temperature or frozen. This clone is a singleton in its sample. The clone's antigen remains unknown. Qualities for individual bases were not recorded, and no much larger clone is one base off.

TCRbeta CDR3 regions were amplified from genomic DNA using the immunoSEQ Assay, a bias-controlled multiplex PCR. The authors processed their data as follows. The number of nucleated cells in each sample was estimated from the amplification of reference gene primers within the assay. Sequence reads were collapsed and filtered to measure the absolute abundance of every unique TCRbeta CDR3 rearrangement. For each sample, productive Simpson clonality was calculated as the square root of Simpson's diversity index over productive rearrangements. TCRdb took this table from immuneACCESS and kept in-frame rearrangements with V and J called. Such tables lack part of the clones; where checked against another copy, unresolved V genes explain under half of the gap, and the rest is unexplained. The DNA was the basis for D and trimming; V, J and clone size are from that table. Here the sample has some 130,000 clones; 78% occur a single time. The top ten clones comprise about 6% of the sample.

Reading from cysteine to phenylalanine, the CDR3 counts 16 amino acids. The read is trimmed to its CDR3 DNA, 48 bases read in frame from base 1. CDR1 and CDR2 (GTSNPN, SVGIG) derive from the germline V gene (reference sequence). V is pared back by 2 bases and J by 2 bases, with 13 bases lying between the germline termini. Here the chain combines TRBV30 and TRBJ2-6; TRBD2 is a weak D gene call, 6 bases matching. This clonotype originated in a woman in her fifties or sixties who had recovered from COVID-19. Material: PBMCs or T cells enriched from blood (not recorded which). The CDR3 protein is CAWSLQGGTGANVLTF. The bases are TGTGCCTGGAGTCTCCAGGGAGGTACTGGGGCCAACGTCCTGACTTTC.